The entry below describes one TCR beta chain. Its antigen remains unidentified. V dropped 1 base and J dropped 3 bases, with 6 bases sitting between them. This CDR3 has 13 amino acids. Germline V lookup: CDR1 MDHEN, CDR2 SYDVKM. An equimolar mix of two oligonucleotides served as the beta constant-region primer for TRBC1 and TRBC2. MiXCR, run by TCRdb on the UMI-ligation and nested PCR reads, gives a single entry per CDR3 protein. This table has 130,000 to 150,000 distinct CDR3 sequences, approximately 15% appearing once. The sample originates from a study of naive and memory T cell subsets. Broader study findings: TCR abundance followed a power law differing between naive and memory subsets.

CD4 T cells were positively selected, then CD8 T cells from the CD4-negative fraction. Four subsets defined by CD45RA and CD27 were sorted after CD3, CD4, CD8 and live/dead staining. The gene calls are TRBV28 and TRBJ2-5; possible D gene TRBD1, 6 bases. Sequenced: naive CD4+ T cells from blood. The receptor comes from a human donor in good health. The CDR3, as DNA: TGTGCCAGCAGTTTATACAGGGAAGAGACCCAGTACTTC. It specifies CASSLYREETQYF.